Presented here are 2 T cell receptor beta chains from one specimen sequenced in a study of patients and donors after allogeneic stem cell transplantation. A single record per CDR3 protein comes from TCRdb applying MiXCR to the RT-PCR reads. The profile shows 25,000 to 35,000 distinct CDR3 sequences, almost 7% of them singletons. The specimen sequenced was blood, either unsorted or a sorted T cell fraction (not recorded which). All receptors come from a human donor who was either an allogeneic HSCT recipient or a stem cell or donor lymphocyte infusion donor (not recorded which). It is not recorded whose cells these are; they may come from a transplant donor.

This clonotype was found many times. The gene calls are TRBV12-3 or TRBV12-4 and TRBJ2-5; 7 bases line up with TRBD1. With V trimmed by 6 bases and J by 3 bases, 4 bases remained unmatched. This CDR3 is 13 amino acids long. The CDR3 loop is CASSRGGEETQYF. CDR3 coding DNA: TGTGCCAGCAGCCGAGGGGGCGAAGAGACCCAGTACTTC.

This clonotype was counted at least ten times. CDR3 sequence: CAISPGTENYEQYF. The DNA of the CDR3 is TGTGCCATCAGTCCCGGGACAGAGAACTACGAGCAGTACTTC. The chain carries TRBV10-3 and TRBJ2-7; 7 bases map to TRBD1. This CDR3 contains 14 residues. J was trimmed by 3 bases and V by 5 bases; bases with no gene match: 7. Germline values: CDR1 ENHRY, CDR2 SYGVKD.